This is a list of T cell receptor beta chains from one sample in a study of healthy donors' naive CD4 and CD8 T cells. TCRdb redid the calling of the reads with MiXCR, one entry per CDR3 protein. The table shows about 200,000 distinct CDR3 sequences, with about 70% occurring only once. Sequencing was carried out using naive CD4+ and CD8+ T cells sorted from blood, pooled from several donors. The receptors were sampled from a pool of human donors in good health; the sample pools cells from several healthy donors. The CDR3 runs from the conserved cysteine through the conserved F or W. D genes are given only for firm matches. Rows may omit the clone size; those that give it use once, few, many or a size class.

j_gene: TRBJ1-2
v_gene: TRBV20-1
d_gene: TRBD1
abundance: -
CDR3nt: TGCAGTGCTAGAGCCTCACCGGGACAGGGAGCTTTTTACACCTTC
CDR3aa: CSARASPGQGAFYTF

j_gene: TRBJ1-1
v_gene: TRBV18
d_gene: -
abundance: -
CDR3nt: TGTGCCAGCTCACCGAGGACCCTAGAAAACACTGAAGCTTTCTTT
CDR3aa: CASSPRTLENTEAFF

j_gene: TRBJ2-7
v_gene: TRBV12-5
d_gene: TRBD2
abundance: -
CDR3nt: TGTGCTAGTGGTTTGGCCTTACTAGCGGGAGGCCGGTCCTACGAGCAGTACTTC
CDR3aa: CASGLALLAGGRSYEQYF

j_gene: TRBJ1-5
v_gene: TRBV27
d_gene: -
abundance: -
CDR3nt: TGTGCCAGCAGCCAGGGGCCCCAAACCCATCAGCCCCAGCATTTT
CDR3aa: CASSQGPQTHQPQHF

j_gene: TRBJ1-2
v_gene: TRBV24-1
d_gene: -
abundance: -
CDR3nt: TGTGCCACCAGTGATGGGCCCTACTATGGCTACACCTTC
CDR3aa: CATSDGPYYGYTF

j_gene: TRBJ2-7
v_gene: TRBV27
d_gene: -
abundance: -
CDR3nt: TGTGCCAGCAGTTTAAGACTAGATGAATACGAGCAGTACTTC
CDR3aa: CASSLRLDEYEQYF

j_gene: TRBJ2-5
v_gene: TRBV6-6
d_gene: TRBD1
abundance: -
CDR3nt: TGTGCCATCGCTGACAGGGAAGAGACCCAGTACTTC
CDR3aa: CAIADREETQYF

j_gene: TRBJ2-3
v_gene: TRBV29-1
d_gene: -
abundance: -
CDR3nt: TGCAGCCCTGCGGTAGGAGTAACGCAGTATTTT
CDR3aa: CSPAVGVTQYF

j_gene: TRBJ1-2
v_gene: TRBV5-1
d_gene: TRBD1
abundance: -
CDR3nt: TGCGCCAGCAGCTTAATGGGACAGGATGGCTACACCTTC
CDR3aa: CASSLMGQDGYTF

j_gene: TRBJ1-2
v_gene: TRBV15
d_gene: -
abundance: once
CDR3nt: TGTGCCACCAGCAGAGATCTCGGGGGGCAGGGCTACACCTTC
CDR3aa: CATSRDLGGQGYTF

j_gene: TRBJ2-1
v_gene: TRBV10-2
d_gene: TRBD2
abundance: few
CDR3nt: TGCGCCAGTTCTAGCGGGAGGGACTACAATGAGCAGTTCTTC
CDR3aa: CASSSGRDYNEQFF

j_gene: TRBJ1-2
v_gene: TRBV30
d_gene: -
abundance: -
CDR3nt: TGTGCCTGGAGTGTACGGCTGAGAGAGACTTATGGCTACACCTTC
CDR3aa: CAWSVRLRETYGYTF

j_gene: TRBJ2-1
v_gene: TRBV29-1
d_gene: -
abundance: -
CDR3nt: TGCAGCGTTGACGGCGTGGGCGGGCGGTACAATGAGCAGTTCTTC
CDR3aa: CSVDGVGGRYNEQFF

j_gene: TRBJ1-2
v_gene: TRBV4-3
d_gene: TRBD1
abundance: -
CDR3nt: TGCGCCAGCAGCCAAGAGTTGGGACAGGTCTATGGCTACACCTTC
CDR3aa: CASSQELGQVYGYTF

j_gene: TRBJ2-7
v_gene: TRBV11-1
d_gene: -
abundance: -
CDR3nt: TGTGCCAGCAGCCGATACTACGAGCAGTACTTC
CDR3aa: CASSRYYEQYF

j_gene: TRBJ2-1
v_gene: TRBV11-1
d_gene: -
abundance: -
CDR3nt: TGTGCCAGCAGCTCCGGGATCTCTTCCAATGAGCAGTTCTTC
CDR3aa: CASSSGISSNEQFF

j_gene: TRBJ1-2
v_gene: TRBV29-1
d_gene: -
abundance: -
CDR3nt: TGCAGCGTTGAGGGCGGTCCCGGAGGGGGCTACACCTTC
CDR3aa: CSVEGGPGGGYTF

j_gene: TRBJ2-3
v_gene: TRBV29-1
d_gene: -
abundance: -
CDR3nt: TGCAGCGTCGTTCCCGCGGAATACCTACCAGATACGCAGTATTTT
CDR3aa: CSVVPAEYLPDTQYF

j_gene: TRBJ2-7
v_gene: TRBV29-1
d_gene: -
abundance: -
CDR3nt: TGCAGCGTCTCAGGGTCGAGCTCCTACGAGCAGTACTTC
CDR3aa: CSVSGSSSYEQYF

j_gene: TRBJ2-7
v_gene: TRBV7-8
d_gene: -
abundance: few
CDR3nt: TGTGCCAGCAGCTTAAAGGTCGAGCAGTACTTC
CDR3aa: CASSLKVEQYF

j_gene: TRBJ1-5
v_gene: TRBV19
d_gene: -
abundance: -
CDR3nt: TGTGCCACCCAGGACCAATTTAGCAATCAGCCCCAGCATTTT
CDR3aa: CATQDQFSNQPQHF

j_gene: TRBJ1-1
v_gene: TRBV12-3/TRBV12-4
d_gene: -
abundance: -
CDR3nt: TGTGCCAGCAGTGCGGGAAAGCCGAACACTGAAGCTTTCTTT
CDR3aa: CASSAGKPNTEAFF

j_gene: TRBJ2-7
v_gene: TRBV20-1
d_gene: -
abundance: -
CDR3nt: TGCAGTGCCACACAGACTAAACGGGAGCAGTACTTC
CDR3aa: CSATQTKREQYF

j_gene: TRBJ1-1
v_gene: TRBV6-2/TRBV6-3
d_gene: -
abundance: once
CDR3nt: TGTGCCAGCAGACCCGTCCCCATGAACACTGAAGCTTTCTTT
CDR3aa: CASRPVPMNTEAFF

j_gene: TRBJ2-1
v_gene: TRBV4-2
d_gene: TRBD2
abundance: -
CDR3nt: TGTGCCAGCAGCCAAGCTCCACTAGCGGGGCCCTACAATGAGCAGTTCTTC
CDR3aa: CASSQAPLAGPYNEQFF

j_gene: TRBJ2-1
v_gene: TRBV27
d_gene: -
abundance: -
CDR3nt: TGTGCCAGCAGGCCCTACCGGACTGACAATGAGCAGTTCTTC
CDR3aa: CASRPYRTDNEQFF

j_gene: TRBJ2-4
v_gene: TRBV19
d_gene: -
abundance: -
CDR3nt: TGTGCCAGTAGGCCCCGGGACCCGGGCAAAAACATTCAGTACTTC
CDR3aa: CASRPRDPGKNIQYF

j_gene: TRBJ2-5
v_gene: TRBV19
d_gene: TRBD2
abundance: -
CDR3nt: TGTGCCACACGAGCGGGGGAAGAGACCCAGTACTTC
CDR3aa: CATRAGEETQYF

j_gene: TRBJ2-3
v_gene: TRBV29-1
d_gene: -
abundance: -
CDR3nt: TGCAGCGTTGCTAGGGAAGATGGTACGCAGTATTTT
CDR3aa: CSVAREDGTQYF

j_gene: TRBJ2-5
v_gene: TRBV29-1
d_gene: -
abundance: few
CDR3nt: TGCAGCGCCGTGACAGGAGAAGAGACCCAGTACTTC
CDR3aa: CSAVTGEETQYF

j_gene: TRBJ1-5
v_gene: TRBV12-3/TRBV12-4
d_gene: -
abundance: -
CDR3nt: TGTGCCAGCAGCCTACAGGATCAGCCCCAGCATTTT
CDR3aa: CASSLQDQPQHF